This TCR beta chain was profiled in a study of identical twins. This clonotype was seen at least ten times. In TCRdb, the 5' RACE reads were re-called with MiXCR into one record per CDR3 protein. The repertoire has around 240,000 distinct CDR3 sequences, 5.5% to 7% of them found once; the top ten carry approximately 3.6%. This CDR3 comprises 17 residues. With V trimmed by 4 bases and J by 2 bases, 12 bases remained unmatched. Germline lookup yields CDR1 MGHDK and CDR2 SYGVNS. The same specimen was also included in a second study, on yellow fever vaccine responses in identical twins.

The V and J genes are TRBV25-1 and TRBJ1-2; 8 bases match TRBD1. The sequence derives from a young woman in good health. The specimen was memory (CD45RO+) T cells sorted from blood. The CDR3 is CASSGWDRFAANYGYTF. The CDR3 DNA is TGTGCCAGCAGTGGATGGGACAGGTTCGCCGCGAACTATGGCTACACCTTC.